Sequencing of this T cell receptor (beta chain) was carried out in a study of blood T cell repertoires in COVID-19. Sequencing used immunoSEQ multiplex PCR; TCRdb keeps in-frame clones, though not all of them. The sample holds around 200,000 clones, approximately 86% seen once. The germline gives CDR1 SGHRS, CDR2 YFSETQ. This CDR3 contains 16 residues. Trimming took 4 bases from V and 2 from J; bases not matched to a gene: 9. The sample was PBMCs or T cells enriched from blood (not recorded which). The chain combines TRBV5-1 with TRBJ2-3; 8 bases map to TRBD2. The receptor was isolated from a woman in her 30s who had been exposed to COVID-19. The CDR3 protein is CASSPRGGGHTDTQYF. As DNA, the CDR3 is TGCGCCAGCAGCCCCCGGGGCGGGGGGCACACAGATACGCAGTATTTT.